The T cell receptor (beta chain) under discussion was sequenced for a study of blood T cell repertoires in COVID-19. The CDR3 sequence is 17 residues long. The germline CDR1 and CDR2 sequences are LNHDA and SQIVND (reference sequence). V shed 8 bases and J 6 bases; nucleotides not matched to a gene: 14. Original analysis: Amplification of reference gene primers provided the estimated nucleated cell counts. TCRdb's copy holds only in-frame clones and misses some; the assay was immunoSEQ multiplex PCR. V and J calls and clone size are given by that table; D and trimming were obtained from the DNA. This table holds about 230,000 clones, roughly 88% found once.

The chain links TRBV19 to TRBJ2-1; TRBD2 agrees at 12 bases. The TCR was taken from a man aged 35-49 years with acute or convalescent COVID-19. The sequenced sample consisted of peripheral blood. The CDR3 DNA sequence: TGTGCCAGTGGCAGACGCTTGACTAGCGGGAGTGGCAATGAGCAGTTCTTC. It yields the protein CASGRRLTSGSGNEQFF.